These 15 T cell receptor beta chains were all obtained from the same sample, sequenced in a study of T cells in localized non-small cell lung cancer. Clones were read by immunoSEQ multiplex PCR, and TCRdb kept only the in-frame ones, dropping some. The sample has about 34,000 clones, more than 75% seen once. The sequencing used peripheral blood, collected before any cancer treatment. The origin of the receptors is a male donor at least 60 years old with stage II squamous cell lung carcinoma.

In its sample, this clone was seen once. The genes are TRBV19 and TRBJ1-1; 7 bases align to TRBD1. Germline V gene data show CDR1 as LNHDA and CDR2 as SQIVND (reference sequence). The CDR3 totals 16 residues. The V segment lost 4 bases and the J segment 6 bases; nucleotides outside the gene matches: 14. DNA of the CDR3: TGTGCCAGTAGTACTCGACAACAGGGGCGGACCCCTGAAGCTTTCTTT. It yields the protein CASSTRQQGRTPEAFF.

J is TRBJ2-1 and V is TRBV5-1; 8 nucleotides match TRBD1. Germline CDR1 is SGHRS and CDR2 is YFSETQ. The V and J ends lost 5 bases and 3 bases, in that order; junction bases with no gene match: 7. The CDR3 extends over 15 amino acids. CDR3 DNA: TGCGCCAGCAGGACCGGGACAGGCGTCTACAATGAGCAGTTCTTC. This encodes CASRTGTGVYNEQFF.

The J gene is TRBJ1-1, the V gene TRBV6-5; weak D call: TRBD1 (5 bases). The germline V gene encodes CDR1 MNHEY and CDR2 SVGAGI. This CDR3 spans 13 amino acids. The V gene lost 7 bases and the J gene lost 6 bases, with 15 bases spanning the gap. CDR3 sequence: CASTYPGTSEAFF. The CDR3 DNA is TGTGCCAGCACCTACCCCGGGACGTCTGAAGCTTTCTTT.

The rearrangement uses TRBV6-1 and TRBJ1-2; D is possibly TRBD1 (5 bases). Germline assignment: CDR1 MNHNS and CDR2 SASEGT. V shed 8 bases and J shed 8 bases, with 15 bases lying between them. The CDR3 has 12 residues. CDR3 sequence: CASRTGQGGYTF. The DNA for the CDR3 is TGTGCCAGCCGGACGGGGCAGGGCGGCTACACCTTC.

This CDR3 reads CASSFGTGGYGYTF. The CDR3 bases are TGTGCCAGCAGCTTTGGGACAGGGGGTTATGGCTACACCTTC. V gene TRBV5-4 combines with J gene TRBJ1-2; 11 nucleotides align to TRBD1. The CDR3 covers 14 residues. J was trimmed by 5 bases and V by 2 bases; bases with no gene match: 2. CDR1 is SGHNT, CDR2 YYREEE, per germline (reference sequence).

The chain joins TRBV13 to TRBJ1-1; a possible D gene is TRBD1 (5 bases). The CDR3 covers 15 residues. The germline V and J ends were trimmed by 0 bases and 5 bases, with 13 bases remaining between them. CDR1 and CDR2 (germline): PRHDT, FYEKMQ (reference sequence). CDR3 region: CASSLGRTGVTEAFF. CDR3 in DNA: TGTGCCAGCAGCTTAGGCCGAACAGGAGTTACTGAAGCTTTCTTT.

The chain uses TRBV21-1 and TRBJ1-4; TRBD1, the table's D call, lacks a check against the DNA. TRBV21-1 is labeled a pseudogene. There are 14 residues in the CDR3. The CDR3 region has the DNA TGTGCCAGCAGCAAACCCCAGGGGTGGGAAAAACTGTTTTTT. Its protein product is CASSKPQGWEKLFF.

The J gene is TRBJ1-4, the V gene TRBV19; D uncertain. Deletions cut 9 bases from V and 0 bases from J, with 14 bases between. The germline CDR1 and CDR2 sequences are LNHDA and SQIVND (reference sequence). The CDR3 spans 15 residues. The CDR3 sequence: CASQEGSATNEKLFF. The DNA for the CDR3 is TGTGCCAGCCAGGAAGGGTCCGCAACTAATGAAAAACTGTTTTTT.

This chain joins TRBV6-5 and TRBJ2-3; D is ambiguous. This CDR3 has 14 residues. Trimming took off 2 bases at V and 2 bases at J, with 8 bases between the two ends. Per germline, CDR1 MNHEY and CDR2 SVGAGI. The CDR3 spells CASSYLSPTDTQYF. For the CDR3, the DNA is TGTGCCAGCAGTTACCTGTCACCCACAGATACGCAGTATTTT.

V usage is TRBV5-8 and J usage is TRBJ2-3; D may be TRBD1 (6 bases). The CDR3 is 17 amino acids. Trimming left V 4 bases short and J 2 bases short, with 20 bases between. CDR1 SGHTS and CDR2 YDEGEE come from the germline V gene. The CDR3 sequence: CASSDTRTVTSTDTQYF. The CDR3 bases are TGTGCCAGCAGCGATACTCGGACAGTTACTTCCACAGATACGCAGTATTTT.

The CDR3 is CASSETYATNEKLFF. The CDR3 DNA reads as TGTGCCAGCAGTGAGACCTATGCAACTAATGAAAAACTGTTTTTT. The chain uses TRBV2 and TRBJ1-4; no firm D call. CDR3 length: 15 amino acids. V was shortened by 3 bases and J by 0 bases, with 8 bases between the two germline ends. Germline-derived CDR1 and CDR2 are SNHLY and FYNNEI.

The gene calls are TRBV5-6 and TRBJ1-4; D call uncertain. The CDR3 spans 13 residues. V lost 0 bases, J lost 4 bases, and 4 bases lay in between. Germline V gene lookup returns CDR1 SGHDT and CDR2 YYEEEE. The CDR3: CASSLDVNEKLFF. CDR3 nucleotide sequence: TGTGCCAGCAGCTTGGACGTTAATGAAAAACTGTTTTTT.

This clone appeared a single time. The genes are TRBV11-2 and TRBJ2-1; 15 nucleotides agree with TRBD2. V gave up 3 bases and J gave up 10 bases; unmatched junction bases: 7. The CDR3 extends over 16 amino acids. The germline CDR1 and CDR2 sequences are SGHAT and FQNNGV. In DNA, the CDR3 is TGTGCCAGCAGCTTGGGACTAGCGGGGGGTCTAGAGGAGCAGTTCTTC. Protein product: CASSLGLAGGLEEQFF.

V is TRBV6-5 and J is TRBJ2-3; 10 bases align to TRBD1. Germline CDR1 and CDR2: MNHEY and SVGAGI. V gave up 4 bases and J gave up 11 bases; unmatched junction bases: 9. The CDR3 spans 14 residues. CDR3 nucleotide sequence: TGTGCCAGCAGTTCCGCCCCGGACAGGGGGAGGCAGTATTTT. Translated: CASSSAPDRGRQYF.

The chain uses TRBV11-2 and TRBJ2-1; 10 positions match TRBD2. The V gene's germline CDR1 is SGHAT and CDR2 FQNNGV. This CDR3 region has 17 residues. With 1 base clipped from V and 5 bases from J, the junction kept 8 bases outside the gene matches. DNA of the CDR3: TGTGCCAGCAGCTTAGGTTTGATAGCGGGGGGTAACAATGAGCAGTTCTTC. Protein product: CASSLGLIAGGNNEQFF.